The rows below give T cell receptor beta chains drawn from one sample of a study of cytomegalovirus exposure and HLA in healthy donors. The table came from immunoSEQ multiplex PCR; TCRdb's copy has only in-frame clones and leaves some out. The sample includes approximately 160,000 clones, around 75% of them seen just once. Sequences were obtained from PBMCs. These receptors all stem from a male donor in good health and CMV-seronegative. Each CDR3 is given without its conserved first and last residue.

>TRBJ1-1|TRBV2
ASITGTGRGPEAF
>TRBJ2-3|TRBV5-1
ASSLGGGAEDTQY
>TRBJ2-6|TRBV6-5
ATNSGANVLT
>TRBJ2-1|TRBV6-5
ASSPSGPYNEQF
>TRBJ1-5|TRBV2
ASSEAHYQPQH
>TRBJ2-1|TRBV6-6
ACGEGEQF
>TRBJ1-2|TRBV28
ASSQAGDAYGYT
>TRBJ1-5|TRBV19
ASSISGNQPQH
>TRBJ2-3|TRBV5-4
ASSETDTQY
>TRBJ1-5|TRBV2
ASSGRQGAVQPQH
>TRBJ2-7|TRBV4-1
ASSHAAQDYEQY
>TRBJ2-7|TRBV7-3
ASSLGGGRTYEQY
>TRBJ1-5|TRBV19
ASSPSGDQPQH
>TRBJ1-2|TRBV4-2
ASSQEGQGHGYT
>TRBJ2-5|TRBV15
ATSRDTGGEETQY
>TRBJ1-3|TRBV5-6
ASSALRGPGNTIY
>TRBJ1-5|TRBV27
ASRRPRGDDINYSNQPQH
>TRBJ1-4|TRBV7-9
ASSTVDRAANEKLF
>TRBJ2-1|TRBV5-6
ASSAPAGTGSDNEQF
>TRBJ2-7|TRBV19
ATRQAPSEQY
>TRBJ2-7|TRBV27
ASSSPAGTAYEQY
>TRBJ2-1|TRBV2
ASSEKGGPYNEQF
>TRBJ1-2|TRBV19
ASSPRVPKDGYT
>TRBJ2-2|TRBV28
ASSYPGQGLTGELF
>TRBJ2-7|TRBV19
ASSILGTSSYEQY
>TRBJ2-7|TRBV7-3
ASSLEGMAYEQY
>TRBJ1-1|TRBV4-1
ASSQEVRRTEAF
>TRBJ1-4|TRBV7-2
ASSMTPGRTNEKLF
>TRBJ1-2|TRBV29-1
SVENRVDGYT
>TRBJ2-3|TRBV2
ASSRTGGTDTQY
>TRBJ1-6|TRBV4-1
ASSLDRGNSPLH
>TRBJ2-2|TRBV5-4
ASSFSGRNTGELF
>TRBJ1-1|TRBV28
ASSSSGTGNTETF
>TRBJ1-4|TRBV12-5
ASGPDRRNEKLF
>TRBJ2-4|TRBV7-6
ASSLEPRAIQY
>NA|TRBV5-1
ASRPGTSGSYEQY
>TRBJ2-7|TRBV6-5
ASTSGGRGEQY
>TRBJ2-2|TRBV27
ASSFGGGTGELF
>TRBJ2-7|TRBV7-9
ASSLTAGGQYEQY
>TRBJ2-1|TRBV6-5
ASSSTSGGNEQF
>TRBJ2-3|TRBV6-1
ASSVPGQVPGDTQY
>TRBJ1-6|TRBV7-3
ASSATGGGSPLH
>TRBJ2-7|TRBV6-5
ASSYRRVNYGQY
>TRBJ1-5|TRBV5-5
ASSYEGSTRNQPQH
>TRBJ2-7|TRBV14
ASSSGQYSYEQY
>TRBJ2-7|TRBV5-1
ASFSPGQGAREQY
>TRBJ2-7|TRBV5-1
ASGQTGVEQY
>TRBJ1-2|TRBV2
ASSAQGYGYT
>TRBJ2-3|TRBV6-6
AGAETSTDTQY
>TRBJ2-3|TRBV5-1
ASSLLSSGSTDTQY
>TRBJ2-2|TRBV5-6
ASSLAQGVNTGELF
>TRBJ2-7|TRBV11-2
ASSKGRTPLFVEQY
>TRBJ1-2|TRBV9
ASSVGDRVGYGYT
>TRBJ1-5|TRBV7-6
ASSLNTGHQPQH
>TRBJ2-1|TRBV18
ASSPPGTSSYNEQF